This is a list of T cell receptor beta chains from one sample in a study of cytomegalovirus exposure and HLA in healthy donors. Assay used: immunoSEQ multiplex PCR; TCRdb lists only in-frame clones, some missing. In all, the sample yields about 130,000 clones. Sequencing was carried out using PBMCs. The receptors were sampled from a middle-aged woman in good health and CMV-seropositive. CDR3s include the opening cysteine and the closing phenylalanine or tryptophan. The D gene is left open where the match is weak.

J | D | V | CDR3 | DNA
TRBJ1-4 | TRBD1 | TRBV5-4 | CASSLDGTGVEKLFF | TGTGCCAGCAGCTTGGACGGGACAGGGGTGGAAAAACTGTTTTTT
TRBJ2-3 | TRBD2 | TRBV14 | CASSQDLAGFTDTQYF | TGTGCCAGCAGCCAAGATCTAGCGGGGTTCACAGATACGCAGTATTTT
TRBJ2-1 | TRBD2 | TRBV7-6 | CASSLGVAGAYNEQFF | TGTGCCAGCAGCTTAGGGGTGGCGGGAGCTTACAATGAGCAGTTCTTC
TRBJ2-7 | - | TRBV28 | CASGEPLSAEEQYF | TGTGCCAGCGGGGAGCCCTTGTCCGCCGAGGAGCAGTACTTC
TRBJ2-5 | - | TRBV7-9 | CASSPGETQYF | TGTGCCAGCAGCCCGGGGGAGACCCAGTACTTC
TRBJ2-7 | TRBD2 | TRBV7-9 | CASSLPAGVFYEQYF | TGTGCCAGCAGCTTACCAGCGGGAGTTTTCTACGAGCAGTACTTC
TRBJ1-4 | TRBD1 | TRBV28 | CASSVTGGGNEKLFF | TGTGCCAGCAGTGTAACAGGGGGTGGTAATGAAAAACTGTTTTTT
TRBJ2-5 | - | TRBV20-1 | CSAELETQYF | TGCAGTGCAGAGCTGGAGACCCAGTACTTC
TRBJ1-4 | TRBD1 | TRBV19 | CASSIAGGNEKLFF | TGTGCCAGTAGTATAGCAGGGGGTAATGAAAAACTGTTTTTT
TRBJ1-1 | - | TRBV6-5 | CASSYAGAPTEAFF | TGTGCCAGCAGTTACGCGGGGGCACCCACTGAAGCTTTCTTT
TRBJ2-4 | - | TRBV4-1 | CASSHNEGAGKNIQYF | TGCGCCAGCAGCCACAACGAGGGGGCGGGGAAAAACATTCAGTACTTC
TRBJ2-7 | TRBD2 | TRBV7-6 | CASSLGGRYEQYF | TGTGCCAGCAGCTTAGGCGGGAGATACGAGCAGTACTTC
TRBJ2-1 | - | TRBV7-2 | CASSLRVNEQFF | TGTGCCAGCAGCTTACGAGTCAATGAGCAGTTCTTC
TRBJ2-1 | TRBD2 | TRBV19 | CASSRLAGGLDEQFF | TGTGCCAGTAGCCGACTAGCGGGAGGGTTAGATGAGCAGTTCTTC
TRBJ2-3 | TRBD1 | TRBV25-1 | CASRGGDRETDTQYF | TGTGCCAGCAGGGGGGGGGACAGGGAAACAGATACGCAGTATTTT
TRBJ2-1 | - | TRBV29-1 | CSVEASAERNEQFF | TGCAGCGTTGAAGCAAGTGCGGAGCGAAATGAGCAGTTCTTC
TRBJ2-3 | - | TRBV28 | CASSHRIGGDTQYF | TGTGCCAGCAGTCACCGGATCGGCGGGGATACGCAGTATTTT
TRBJ2-3 | TRBD2 | TRBV11-2 | CASSSRTSGGRDTQYF | TGTGCCAGCAGCTCCCGGACTAGCGGCGGGCGAGATACGCAGTATTTT
TRBJ2-7 | - | TRBV19 | CASSMDREYEQYF | TGTGCCAGTAGTATGGACAGAGAGTACGAGCAGTACTTC
TRBJ2-5 | - | TRBV28 | CASSLRQTKETQYF | TGTGCCAGCAGTTTAAGACAGACGAAAGAGACCCAGTACTTC
TRBJ1-4 | TRBD1 | TRBV20-1 | CSDRGEKLFF | TGCAGTGACAGGGGAGAAAAACTGTTTTTT
TRBJ1-4 | TRBD1 | TRBV10-3 | CAIRTGGTNEKLFF | TGTGCCATCAGGACAGGGGGAACTAATGAAAAACTGTTTTTT
TRBJ2-1 | TRBD1 | TRBV7-9 | CASSSFRGQKQFF | TGTGCCAGCAGCTCATTTAGGGGACAGAAGCAGTTCTTC
TRBJ2-3 | TRBD1 | TRBV30 | CAWSAQGSTDTQYF | TGTGCCTGGAGTGCACAGGGGAGCACAGATACGCAGTATTTT
TRBJ1-1 | TRBD1 | TRBV15 | CATSRDRSRGLYTEAFF | TGTGCCACCAGCAGAGATCGTAGCAGGGGGCTGTACACTGAAGCTTTCTTT
TRBJ1-6 | - | TRBV19 | CASSIVRDSPLHF | TGTGCCAGTAGTATAGTCCGGGATTCACCCCTCCACTTT
TRBJ1-1 | - | TRBV19 | CASSIMGGNTEAFF | TGTGCCAGTAGTATAATGGGGGGGAACACTGAAGCTTTCTTT
TRBJ2-1 | - | TRBV6-5 | CVAWGLYNEQFF | TGTGTTGCATGGGGGCTGTACAATGAGCAGTTCTTC
TRBJ2-6 | - | TRBV5-1 | CASSLESGGANVLTF | TGCGCCAGCAGCTTGGAATCGGGTGGGGCCAACGTCCTGACTTTC
TRBJ1-2 | - | TRBV5-8 | CASSLVGTRSYGYTF | TGTGCCAGCAGCTTGGTTGGGACAAGATCTTATGGCTACACCTTC
TRBJ2-3 | TRBD2 | TRBV30 | CAWSPGLAGLDTQYF | TGTGCCTGGAGCCCCGGGCTAGCGGGATTAGATACGCAGTATTTT
TRBJ2-1 | TRBD2 | TRBV28 | CASATGTSGYNEQFF | TGTGCCAGCGCAACCGGGACTAGCGGTTACAATGAGCAGTTCTTC
TRBJ2-1 | TRBD2 | TRBV4-3 | CASSARLAEYNEQFF | TGCGCCAGCAGCGCAAGACTAGCGGAATACAATGAGCAGTTCTTC
TRBJ2-2 | TRBD1 | TRBV19 | CASKRQGNTGELFF | TGTGCCAGTAAGAGACAGGGGAACACCGGGGAGCTGTTTTTT
TRBJ1-4 | - | TRBV5-1 | CASSPDTYNEKLFF | TGCGCCAGCAGCCCGGACACCTATAATGAAAAACTGTTTTTT
TRBJ2-7 | TRBD2 | TRBV5-6 | CASSNIAGSSYEQYF | TGTGCCAGCAGTAATATAGCGGGTAGCTCCTACGAGCAGTACTTC
TRBJ2-7 | TRBD2 | TRBV14 | CASSPGLAGKEQYF | TGTGCCAGCAGCCCGGGGTTAGCGGGGAAGGAGCAGTACTTC
TRBJ2-7 | TRBD1 | TRBV28 | CASSFFQGAQREQYF | TGTGCCAGCAGTTTTTTCCAGGGGGCGCAGAGGGAGCAGTACTTC
TRBJ2-2 | - | TRBV19 | CASSMGTGYNPGELFF | TGTGCCAGTAGTATGGGAACAGGGTACAACCCCGGGGAGCTGTTTTTT
TRBJ2-7 | - | TRBV7-3 | CASSLRSGPSYEQYF | TGTGCCAGCAGCTTAAGGAGCGGACCCTCCTACGAGCAGTACTTC
TRBJ1-5 | - | TRBV28 | CASSRDSLPQPQHF | TGTGCCAGCAGCCGAGACAGTTTGCCTCAGCCCCAGCATTTT
TRBJ2-1 | TRBD2 | TRBV7-3 | CASSFTGTSGYNEQFF | TGTGCCAGCAGCTTTACCGGGACTAGCGGGTATAATGAGCAGTTCTTC
TRBJ2-1 | TRBD2 | TRBV29-1 | CSVGTTEQFF | TGCAGCGTGGGGACTACGGAGCAGTTCTTC
TRBJ2-2 | TRBD2 | TRBV19 | CASSRGLAGVIGELFF | TGTGCCAGTAGTAGGGGACTAGCGGGAGTGATCGGGGAGCTGTTTTTT
TRBJ2-7 | TRBD1 | TRBV18 | CASSPTGGSQAYEQYF | TGTGCCAGCTCACCGACAGGGGGCTCGCAGGCCTACGAGCAGTACTTC
TRBJ2-7 | - | TRBV11-3 | CASSLAPGLVYEQYF | TGTGCCAGCAGCTTAGCTCCCGGACTTGTCTACGAGCAGTACTTC
TRBJ2-1 | TRBD2 | TRBV7-9 | CATGASGRNDNEQFF | TGTGCGACGGGGGCTAGCGGGAGGAATGACAATGAGCAGTTCTTC
TRBJ1-5 | - | TRBV5-4 | CASSLGGGLSNQPQHF | TGTGCCAGCAGCTTGGGGGGGGGCCTTAGCAATCAGCCCCAGCATTTT
TRBJ2-7 | TRBD2 | TRBV7-9 | CASSLVGLADYEQYF | TGTGCCAGCAGCTTAGTCGGACTAGCGGATTACGAGCAGTACTTC
TRBJ1-6 | - | TRBV27 | CASSLRGNNSPLHF | TGTGCCAGCAGTTTAAGGGGGAATAATTCACCCCTCCACTTT
TRBJ2-7 | - | TRBV28 | CASSHGQASYEQYF | TGTGCCAGCAGTCACGGTCAAGCTAGCTACGAGCAGTACTTC
TRBJ2-3 | - | TRBV9 | CASSVELYTDTQYF | TGTGCCAGCAGCGTAGAACTTTATACAGATACGCAGTATTTT
TRBJ1-5 | - | TRBV28 | CASRADQPQHF | TGTGCCAGCAGGGCCGATCAGCCCCAGCATTTT
TRBJ2-7 | TRBD1 | TRBV4-1 | CASSQLQGSAYEQYF | TGCGCCAGCAGCCAGCTACAGGGGAGCGCCTACGAGCAGTACTTC
TRBJ2-3 | - | TRBV29-1 | CSVEGTPFTDTQYF | TGCAGCGTTGAGGGCACCCCTTTCACAGATACGCAGTATTTT